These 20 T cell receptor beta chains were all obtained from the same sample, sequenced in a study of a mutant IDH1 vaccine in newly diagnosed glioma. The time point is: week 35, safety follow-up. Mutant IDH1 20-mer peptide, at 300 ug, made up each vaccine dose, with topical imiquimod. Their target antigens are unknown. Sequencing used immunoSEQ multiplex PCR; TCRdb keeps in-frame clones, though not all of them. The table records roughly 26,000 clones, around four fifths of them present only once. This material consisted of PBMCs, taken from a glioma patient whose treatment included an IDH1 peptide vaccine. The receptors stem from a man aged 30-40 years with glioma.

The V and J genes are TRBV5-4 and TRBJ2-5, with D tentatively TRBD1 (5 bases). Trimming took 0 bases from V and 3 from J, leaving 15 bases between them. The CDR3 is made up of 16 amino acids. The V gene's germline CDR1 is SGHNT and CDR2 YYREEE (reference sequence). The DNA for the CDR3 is TGTGCCAGCAGCTTGGCCGGGCGGCAGGGCAAAGAGACCCAGTACTTC. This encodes CASSLAGRQGKETQYF.

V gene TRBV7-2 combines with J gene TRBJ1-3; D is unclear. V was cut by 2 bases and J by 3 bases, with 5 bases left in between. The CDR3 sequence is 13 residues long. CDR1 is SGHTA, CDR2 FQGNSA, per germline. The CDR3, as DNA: TGTGCCAGCAGCTTAACGAATGGAAACACCATATATTTT. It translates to CASSLTNGNTIYF.

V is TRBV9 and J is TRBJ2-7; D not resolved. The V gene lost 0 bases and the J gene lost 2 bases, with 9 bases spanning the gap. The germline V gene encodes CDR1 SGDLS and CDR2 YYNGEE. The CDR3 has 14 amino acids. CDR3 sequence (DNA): TGTGCCAGCAGCGTAGAAGACGTCCCCTACGAGCAGTACTTC. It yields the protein CASSVEDVPYEQYF. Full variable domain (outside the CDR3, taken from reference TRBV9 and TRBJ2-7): DSGVTQTPKHLITATGQRVTLRCSPRSGDLSVYWYQQSLDQGLQFLIQYYNGEERAKGNILERFSAQQFPDLHSELNLSSLELGDSALYFCASSVEDVPYEQYFGPGTRLTVT.

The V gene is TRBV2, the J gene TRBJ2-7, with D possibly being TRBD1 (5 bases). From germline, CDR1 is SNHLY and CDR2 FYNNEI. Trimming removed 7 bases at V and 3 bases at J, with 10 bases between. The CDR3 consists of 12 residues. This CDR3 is CASTYRSYEQYF. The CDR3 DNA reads TGTGCCAGCACCTACAGGAGCTACGAGCAGTACTTC.

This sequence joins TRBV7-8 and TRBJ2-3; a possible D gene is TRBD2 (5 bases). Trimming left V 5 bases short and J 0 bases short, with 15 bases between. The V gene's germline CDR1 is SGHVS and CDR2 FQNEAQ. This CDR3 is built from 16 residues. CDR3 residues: CASSIGGIISTDTQYF. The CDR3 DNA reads TGTGCCAGCAGCATCGGAGGAATTATTAGCACAGATACGCAGTATTTT.

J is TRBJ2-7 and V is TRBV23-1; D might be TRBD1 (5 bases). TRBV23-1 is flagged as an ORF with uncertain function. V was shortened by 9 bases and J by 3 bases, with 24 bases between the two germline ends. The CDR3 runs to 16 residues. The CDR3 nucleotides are TGCGCCAGAATTCGACAGAGCTTCTTGGGCTGCTACGAGCAGTACTTC. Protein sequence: CARIRQSFLGCYEQYF.

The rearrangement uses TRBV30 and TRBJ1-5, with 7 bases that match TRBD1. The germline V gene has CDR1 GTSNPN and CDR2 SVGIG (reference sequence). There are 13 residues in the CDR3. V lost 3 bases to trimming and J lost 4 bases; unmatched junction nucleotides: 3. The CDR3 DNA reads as TGTGCCTGGAGGGGGACAGTAAATCAGCCCCAGCATTTT. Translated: CAWRGTVNQPQHF.

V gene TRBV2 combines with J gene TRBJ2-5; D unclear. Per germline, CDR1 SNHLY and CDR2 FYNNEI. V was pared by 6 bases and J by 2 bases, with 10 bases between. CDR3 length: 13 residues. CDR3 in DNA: TGTGCCAGCAGCCTTAACAGACAAGAGACCCAGTACTTC. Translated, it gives CASSLNRQETQYF. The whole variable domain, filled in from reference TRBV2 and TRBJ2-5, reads EPEVTQTPSHQVTQMGQEVILRCVPISNHLYFYWYRQILGQKVEFLVSFYNNEISEKSEIFDDQFSVERPDGSNFTLKIRSTKLEDSAMYFCASSLNRQETQYFGPGTRLLVL.

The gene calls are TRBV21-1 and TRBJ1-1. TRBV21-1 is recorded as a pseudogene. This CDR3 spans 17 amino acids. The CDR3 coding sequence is TGTGCCAGCAGCAAAGACCGTCCTAAACGGGTGAACACTGAAGCTTTCTTT. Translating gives CASSKDRPKRVNTEAFF.

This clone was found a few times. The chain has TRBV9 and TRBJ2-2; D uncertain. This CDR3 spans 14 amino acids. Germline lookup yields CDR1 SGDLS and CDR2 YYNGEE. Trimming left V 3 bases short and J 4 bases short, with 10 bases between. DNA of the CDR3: TGTGCCAGCAGCGGGCGAATAGGCACCGGGGAGCTGTTTTTT. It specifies CASSGRIGTGELFF.

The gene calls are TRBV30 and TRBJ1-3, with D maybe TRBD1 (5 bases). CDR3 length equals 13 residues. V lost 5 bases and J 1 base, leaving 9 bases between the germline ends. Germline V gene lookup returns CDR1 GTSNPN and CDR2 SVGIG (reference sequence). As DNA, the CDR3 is TGTGCCTGGGGGACTTTTTCTGGAAACACCATATATTTT. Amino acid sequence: CAWGTFSGNTIYF.

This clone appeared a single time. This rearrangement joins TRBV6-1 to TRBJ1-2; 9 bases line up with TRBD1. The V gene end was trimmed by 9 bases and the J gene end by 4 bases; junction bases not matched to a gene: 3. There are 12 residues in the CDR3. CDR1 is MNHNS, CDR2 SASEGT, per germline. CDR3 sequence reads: CASTGGLYGYTF. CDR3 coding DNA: TGTGCCAGTACAGGGGGCCTCTATGGCTACACCTTC.

The CDR3 DNA reads as TGTGCCAGCAGTGGGGTGGCGGGGGAGACTGAAGCTTTCTTT. Translating it yields CASSGVAGETEAFF. The chain joins TRBV25-1 to TRBJ1-1, with D possibly matching TRBD1 (5 bases). V lost 4 bases to trimming and J lost 5 bases, with 14 bases between them. The CDR3 covers 14 residues. Germline CDR1 and CDR2: MGHDK and SYGVNS. Based on the CDR3 plus reference TRBV25-1 and TRBJ1-1, the full variable domain is EADIYQTPRYLVIGTGKKITLECSQTMGHDKMYWYQQDPGMELHLIHYSYGVNSTEKGDLSSESTVSRIRTEHFPLTLESARPSHTSQYLCASSGVAGETEAFFGQGTRLTVV.

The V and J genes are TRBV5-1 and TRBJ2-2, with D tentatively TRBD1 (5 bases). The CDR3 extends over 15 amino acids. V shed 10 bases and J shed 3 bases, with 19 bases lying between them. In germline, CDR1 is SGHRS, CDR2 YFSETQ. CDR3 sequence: CAARRTPEYTGELFF. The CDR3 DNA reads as TGCGCCGCGAGAAGGACACCCGAGTACACCGGGGAGCTGTTTTTT.

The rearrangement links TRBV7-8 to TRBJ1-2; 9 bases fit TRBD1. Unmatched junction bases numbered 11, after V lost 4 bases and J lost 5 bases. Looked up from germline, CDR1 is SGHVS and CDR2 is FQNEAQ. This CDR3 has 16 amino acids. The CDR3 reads CASSYEHRGQDYGYTF. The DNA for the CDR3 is TGTGCCAGCAGCTACGAACACAGGGGGCAAGATTATGGCTACACCTTC.

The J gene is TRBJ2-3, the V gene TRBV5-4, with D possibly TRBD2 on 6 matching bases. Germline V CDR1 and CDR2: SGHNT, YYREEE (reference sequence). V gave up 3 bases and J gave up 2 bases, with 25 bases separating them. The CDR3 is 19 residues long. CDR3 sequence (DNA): TGTGCCAGCAGCTCCGAAGCACCGGGGACTCTCAGACACACAGATACGCAGTATTTT. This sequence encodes CASSSEAPGTLRHTDTQYF. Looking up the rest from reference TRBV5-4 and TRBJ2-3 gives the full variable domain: ETGVTQSPTHLIKTRGQQVTLRCSSQSGHNTVSWYQQALGQGPQFIFQYYREEENGRGNFPPRFSGLQFPNYSSELNVNALELDDSALYLCASSSEAPGTLRHTDTQYFGPGTRLTVL.

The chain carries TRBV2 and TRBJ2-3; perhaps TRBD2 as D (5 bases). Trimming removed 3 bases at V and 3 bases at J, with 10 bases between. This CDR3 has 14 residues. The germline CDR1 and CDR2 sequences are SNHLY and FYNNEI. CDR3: CASSDRTGTDTQYF. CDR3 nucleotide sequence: TGTGCCAGCAGTGACCGGACGGGGACAGATACGCAGTATTTT.

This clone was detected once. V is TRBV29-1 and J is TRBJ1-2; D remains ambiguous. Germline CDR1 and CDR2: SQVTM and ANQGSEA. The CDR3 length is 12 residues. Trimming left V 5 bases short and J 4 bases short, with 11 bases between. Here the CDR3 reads CSVYEDGYGYTF. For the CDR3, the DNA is TGCAGCGTTTATGAGGATGGCTATGGCTACACCTTC.

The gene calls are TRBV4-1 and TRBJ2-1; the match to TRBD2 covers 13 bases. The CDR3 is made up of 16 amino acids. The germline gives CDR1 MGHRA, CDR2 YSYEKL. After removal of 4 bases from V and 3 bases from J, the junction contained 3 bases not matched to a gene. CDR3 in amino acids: CASSPTSGGSYNEQFF. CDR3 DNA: TGCGCCAGCAGCCCGACTAGCGGGGGGAGCTACAATGAGCAGTTCTTC.

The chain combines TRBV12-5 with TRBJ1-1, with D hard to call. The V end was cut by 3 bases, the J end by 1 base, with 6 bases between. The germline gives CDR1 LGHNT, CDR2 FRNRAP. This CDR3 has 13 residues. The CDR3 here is CASGLSGNTEAFF. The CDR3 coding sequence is TGTGCTAGTGGTTTAAGCGGGAACACTGAAGCTTTCTTT.